This is a list of T cell receptor beta chains from one sample in a study of blood T cell repertoires in COVID-19. Sequenced by immunoSEQ multiplex PCR; TCRdb stores in-frame clones only, minus some. This table has 29,000 or so clones, over 75% appearing once. Sequenced material: peripheral blood. Every receptor here comes from a woman between 70 and 85 years old with active or convalescent COVID-19. Each CDR3 is given with its conserved first and last residue. Fields, in order: clone size, J gene, V gene, D gene, CDR3 protein, CDR3 DNA. A D gene is named only where the DNA matches it firmly. Expanded clones are given a class, and other clones once, few, many or no size at all.

NA TRBJ1-2 TRBV5-1 NA CASSLVPGNTYGYTF TGCGCCAGCAGCTTGGTTCCAGGGAACACCTATGGCTACACCTTC
NA TRBJ2-3 TRBV28 TRBD2 CASGLAGPSTDTQYF TGTGCCAGCGGACTAGCGGGACCTAGCACAGATACGCAGTATTTT
few TRBJ1-4 TRBV28 NA CASSSLSAGSLNEKLFF TGTGCCAGCAGTTCGCTATCGGCAGGGTCCCTTAATGAAAAACTGTTTTTT
NA TRBJ2-1 TRBV28 TRBD2 CASSFQLAGRGEQFF TGTGCCAGCAGTTTCCAGTTGGCAGGGCGGGGGGAGCAGTTCTTC
NA TRBJ2-3 TRBV19 TRBD1 CASSMRDRGTDTQYF TGTGCCAGTAGTATGAGAGACAGGGGCACAGATACGCAGTATTTT
NA TRBJ1-2 TRBV18 TRBD1 CASSRSPDRGYYGYTF TGTGCCAGCTCACGTTCTCCGGACAGGGGGTATTATGGCTACACCTTC
NA TRBJ1-2 TRBV7-2 NA CASSLIEGTYGYTF TGTGCCAGCAGCTTAATCGAGGGAACCTATGGCTACACCTTC
once TRBJ2-4 TRBV7-2 TRBD2 CASSLAGGALNIQYF TGTGCCAGCAGCTTAGCCGGGGGGGCCTTAAACATTCAGTACTTC
NA TRBJ2-7 TRBV6-2/TRBV6-3 TRBD2 CASSYWGTSGVTYEQYF TGTGCCAGCAGTTACTGGGGGACTAGCGGGGTTACCTACGAGCAGTACTTC
NA TRBJ1-6 TRBV7-7 TRBD1 CASSLRQGSNNSPLHF TGTGCCAGCAGCTTGAGACAGGGGTCTAATAATTCACCCCTCCACTTT
NA TRBJ2-3 TRBV5-1 TRBD2 CASSLAATSGTDTQYF TGCGCCAGCAGCTTGGCAGCGACTAGCGGCACAGATACGCAGTATTTT
NA TRBJ2-3 TRBV21-1 NA CASSKARTDTQYF TGTGCCAGCAGCAAAGCGAGGACAGATACGCAGTATTTT
NA TRBJ2-5 TRBV27 NA CASSRDRKETQYF TGTGCCAGCAGCCGTGACAGGAAAGAGACCCAGTACTTC
NA TRBJ1-1 TRBV19 NA CASSIGGTRNTEAFF TGTGCCAGTAGTATAGGGGGGACAAGGAACACTGAAGCTTTCTTT
medium-sized TRBJ2-7 TRBV3-1/TRBV3-2 TRBD2 CASSQDGGSEQYF TGTGCCAGCAGCCAAGACGGGGGGAGCGAGCAGTACTTC
once TRBJ1-5 TRBV2 NA CASRYGGGSQPQHF TGTGCCAGCAGATACGGGGGGGGAAGCCAGCCCCAGCATTTT
NA TRBJ2-5 TRBV11-2 NA CASSGRGFQETQYF TGTGCCAGCAGCGGTAGGGGGTTCCAAGAGACCCAGTACTTC
NA TRBJ1-3 TRBV7-3 NA CASSLTLGQQPKENSGNTIYF TGTGCCAGCAGCTTAACTTTGGGGCAACAGCCGAAGGAGAACTCTGGAAACACCATATATTTT
NA TRBJ2-1 TRBV6-5 NA CASSHWGDEQFF TGTGCCAGCAGTCATTGGGGAGATGAGCAGTTCTTC
NA TRBJ1-1 TRBV4-3 TRBD1 CASSSHRGFNTEAFF TGCGCCAGCAGCAGCCACAGGGGATTCAACACTGAAGCTTTCTTT
NA TRBJ2-3 TRBV7-3 TRBD2 CASSLTGALAAEGDTQYF TGTGCCAGCAGCTTAACAGGGGCACTAGCGGCGGAGGGGGATACGCAGTATTTT
medium-sized TRBJ1-6 TRBV2 NA CASTDQGANSPLHF TGTGCCAGCACCGACCAGGGTGCAAATTCACCCCTCCACTTT